This TCR beta chain was identified in a study of blood T cell repertoires in COVID-19 (dated by TCRdb to 2020 to 2022). Looking at the study overall: Collaborator samples came from the United States, Italy and Spain and covered acute and convalescent phases of COVID-19. Deeply sampled blood TCRbeta repertoires from subjects exposed to, actively infected with, or recovered from COVID-19 were included in the dataset. Samples came from the ongoing ImmuneRACE study (first 160 participants) plus 1,254 subjects from 6 global collaborators. The repertoires were released in a freely available public database meant as a resource for research on the immune response to SARS-CoV-2. The material from the prospective study consisted of cDNA or gDNA derived from T cells, B-cell-depleted T cells, or PBMCs. HLA class I and class II types, where available, came from metadata supplied by the sample provider rather than from assay-based typing. A de-identified subject ID, COVID-19 status, age in years and sex were almost always included in the sample metadata.

TCRbeta CDR3 regions were amplified from genomic DNA using the immunoSEQ Assay, a bias-controlled multiplex PCR. The source study handled its data this way. The number of nucleated cells in each sample was estimated from the amplification of reference gene primers within the assay. To quantify the absolute abundance of each unique TCRbeta CDR3 rearrangement, sequence reads were collapsed and filtered. For each sample, productive Simpson clonality was calculated as the square root of Simpson's diversity index over productive rearrangements. TCRdb mirrors the immuneACCESS table, restricted to in-frame sequences. Some clones are absent from its copies; in checked studies, under half trace to an unresolved V gene, and the reason for the others is unknown. Clonal size and the V and J genes are those of that table, whereas D and trimming came from the DNA. The sample table records around 250,000 clones; approximately 87% of these occur just once. The ten largest make up about 5% of the sample.

A second Seattle source provided samples from volunteer blood donors who had recovered from COVID-19. Whole blood was collected in K2EDTA tubes by collaborating institutions according to the institutions' own protocols. For TCRbeta analysis, collaborator samples were shipped as frozen whole blood, as isolated PBMCs, or as DNA extracted from either sample type. Paper-wide results and their limitations: How much clinical and demographic metadata was included differed by source and by participant, and the metadata was provided uncurated.

Note on this clone: This receptor's antigen is unknown. Base qualities were left out, and no much larger clone turns up one base away.

V is clipped by 7 bases and J by 2 bases, and the sequence between their germline boundaries is 12 bases long. The CDR3 starts with the cysteine, ends with the phenylalanine, and has 14 residues. CDR3 DNA is the only sequence kept; it has 42 bases, read in frame from the first base. CDR1 is given as SGHNT and CDR2 as YENEEA, both from the germline V gene. This TCR derives from a man aged 55 to 70 who had recovered from COVID-19. This chain is built from TRBV11-3 and TRBJ1-5; the D gene is not confidently resolved. Material: peripheral blood. The CDR3 has the sequence CASTMRVCNQPQHF. The sequenced DNA is TGTGCCAGCACCATGCGGGTTTGCAATCAGCCCCAGCATTTT.